These 2 T cell receptor beta chains share one sample of origin, sequenced in a study of blood T cell repertoires in COVID-19 (dated by TCRdb to about 2020). Receptor amplification or capture employed the immunoSEQ multiplex PCR assay. The clones in this table, taken by TCRdb from immuneACCESS, are in-frame only. Not every clone is retained; where verified, under half of the shortfall comes from an unresolved V gene, and the cause of the rest is unknown. The table for this sample lists roughly 220,000 clones; roughly 88% of them were counted only once. Around 1.5% of the sample goes to the ten largest clones. The material sequenced was peripheral blood. The receptor source for this set is a middle-aged woman who had recovered from COVID-19.

This rearrangement joins TRBV3-1 (or the pseudogene TRBV3-2) to TRBJ1-1; D may be TRBD1 (6 bases). The CDR3 has 14 residues. V gave up 4 bases and J gave up 6 bases, with 15 bases separating them. Germline CDR1 is LGHDT and CDR2 is YNNKEL (reference sequence). The CDR3 nucleotides are TGTGCCAGCAGCCGACGGGGGGGCACCGCTGAAGCTTTCTTT. Its translation is CASSRRGGTAEAFF.

V usage is TRBV19 and J usage is TRBJ1-5; TRBD1 matches 10 bases. CDR3 length: 18 amino acids. V lost 5 bases to trimming and J lost 2 bases; unmatched junction nucleotides: 12. Germline values: CDR1 LNHDA, CDR2 SQIVND (reference sequence). The CDR3 DNA reads TGTGCCAGTAGTTCAACGACAGGGGGCGTTAGTGGCAATCAGCCCCAGCATTTT. Translation gives CASSSTTGGVSGNQPQHF.